This entry concerns a single T cell receptor beta chain. Its antigen remains unidentified. For sequencing, patients were chosen who had shown expansion of CD8+CD57+ cells by flow cytometry. The CDR3 sequence is 18 residues long. After removal of 6 bases from V and 1 base from J, the junction contained 15 bases not matched to a gene. The sample originates from a study of CD8+CD57+ T cells in acquired aplastic anemia. For the study at large: The average for DNA from sorted CD4+ and CD8+ cells was about 3.3 ug. Study-wide points: Patient and control CD8+ Simpson's diversity was not significantly different.

Genomic DNA was employed as the template in profiling TCR beta VDJ and CDR3. TCRdb fed the reads into MiXCR, producing one record per CDR3 protein. The sample lists 150,000 to 200,000 distinct CDR3 sequences; roughly 50% were seen once. The TCR sequence derives from a human donor with aplastic anemia. The sequenced sample consisted of sorted CD4+, CD8+, or CD8+CD57+ T cells (not recorded which) from PBMCs. The gene calls are TRBV12-3 or TRBV12-4 and TRBJ2-1; TRBD2 matches 7 bases. CDR3 residues: CASSLPRTGGSSYNEQFF. CDR3 in DNA: TGTGCCAGCAGCCTCCCCCGGACTGGCGGGAGTTCCTACAATGAGCAGTTCTTC.